These 20 T cell receptor beta chains were all obtained from the same sample, sequenced in a study of cytomegalovirus exposure and HLA in healthy donors. Amplification used 60 Vbeta primers and 13 Jbeta primers. Measured with immunoSEQ multiplex PCR; TCRdb has only the in-frame clones, and not every one. The data show about 78,000 clones, approximately 57% seen once. Sequences were obtained from PBMCs. The receptor source for this set is a man younger than 40 in good health and CMV-seropositive.

With regard to this clone: Different DNA sequences within this sample yield the same CDR3. The chain recombines TRBV20-1 with TRBJ2-7; D not certain. V lost 3 bases and J lost 3, with 6 bases in between. The V gene's germline CDR1 is DFQATT and CDR2 SNEGSKA (reference sequence). This CDR3 has 11 residues. The CDR3 nucleotides read TGCAGTGCTAGTTCGGGCTACGAGCAGTACTTC. Translating it yields CSASSGYEQYF.

The chain employs TRBV4-1 and TRBJ2-5; weak D call: TRBD1 (6 bases). The J call may be mistaken, given a closer DNA end match to TRBJ2-7. Germline CDR1 and CDR2: MGHRA and YSYEKL. CDR3 length equals 13 residues. The CDR3 bases are TGCGCCAGCAGCGGTCAGGGGTCCCACGAGCAGTACTTC. Its protein is CASSGQGSHEQYF.

This clone was seen more than once but under ten times. Within the sample, other DNA sequences also encode this same CDR3. The V call is TRBV11-2, the J call TRBJ1-2, with TRBD1 identical over 7 bases. V lost 5 bases, J lost 3 bases, and 3 bases stayed unmatched. The germline V gene encodes CDR1 SGHAT and CDR2 FQNNGV. The CDR3 loop spans 13 amino acids. CDR3 loop: CASSLDRDYGYTF. The CDR3 nucleotides read TGTGCCAGCAGCCTCGACAGGGACTATGGCTACACCTTC. The variable domain in full, with the rest retrieved from reference TRBV11-2 and TRBJ1-2, is EAGVAQSPRYKIIEKRQSVAFWCNPISGHATLYWYQQILGQGPKLLIQFQNNGVVDDSQLPKDRFSAERLKGVDSTLKIQPAKLEDSAVYLCASSLDRDYGYTFGSGTRLTVV.

The DNA for the CDR3 is TGTGCCATCAGTGACTCGGGGCTAGCGGGAGCCAATGAGCAGTTCTTC. It specifies CAISDSGLAGANEQFF. This chain connects TRBV10-3 to TRBJ2-1; TRBD2 aligns across 10 bases. V gave up 3 bases and J gave up 6 bases; unmatched junction bases: 8. The CDR3 loop spans 16 amino acids. Per the germline V gene, CDR1 is ENHRY and CDR2 is SYGVKD.

This clone was seen a single time. The chain carries TRBV6-4 and TRBJ2-3; D gene ambiguous. Trimming shortened V by 3 bases and J by 4 bases, and 11 bases separated the two germline ends. The CDR3 length is 14 residues. Looked up from germline, CDR1 is MRHNA and CDR2 is SNTAGT. CDR3 protein: CASSEQSPPDTQYF. Here the CDR3 DNA reads TGTGCCAGCAGTGAGCAGTCCCCCCCAGATACGCAGTATTTT.

This clone was picked up a small number of times. V and J are TRBV11-2 and TRBJ1-6; the D gene is possibly TRBD1 (6 bases). Germline V gene data show CDR1 as SGHAT and CDR2 as FQNNGV. This CDR3 has 15 residues. Between the trimmed V and J ends, which lost 1 base and 6 bases, there was a span of 10 bases. Here the CDR3 DNA reads TGTGCCAGCAGCTTAGCCCCAGGGGTTAATTCACCCCTCCACTTT. Its translation: CASSLAPGVNSPLHF.

The V call is TRBV19, the J call TRBJ2-7, with 7 positions matching TRBD1. This CDR3 comprises 11 residues. In germline, CDR1 is LNHDA, CDR2 SQIVND (reference sequence). V was clipped by 6 bases and J by 5 bases; unmatched bases: 1. The chain's CDR3 is CASRQGHEQYF. The CDR3 DNA reads TGTGCCAGTAGACAGGGGCACGAGCAGTACTTC.

This clone appeared a few times. The chain links TRBV6-4 to TRBJ2-4; possible D gene TRBD1, 6 bases. CDR1 and CDR2 from the germline V gene are MRHNA and SNTAGT. Trimming removed 4 bases at V and 7 bases at J, with 11 bases between. The CDR3 covers 13 residues. The CDR3 protein is CASSVGAQNIQYF. DNA for the CDR3: TGTGCCAGCAGTGTGGGGGCGCAGAACATTCAGTACTTC.

The chain carries TRBV10-2 and TRBJ2-7; 11 nucleotides align to TRBD2. Germline CDR1 is WSHSY and CDR2 is SAAADI. This CDR3 comprises 19 residues. V was clipped by 0 bases and J by 2 bases; unmatched bases: 12. CDR3 nucleotides: TGCGCCAGCAGTGAGTCGTTTGCTAGCGGGAGGTATCACACCTACGAGCAGTACTTC. This sequence encodes CASSESFASGRYHTYEQYF.

The genes are TRBV2 and TRBJ2-5, with D possibly matching TRBD2 (6 bases). CDR3 length: 15 amino acids. From germline, CDR1 is SNHLY and CDR2 FYNNEI. V was cut by 8 bases and J by 1 base, with 17 bases left in between. CDR3 region: CASGGLIKPQETQYF. CDR3 nucleotides: TGTGCCAGCGGGGGACTGATCAAACCCCAAGAGACCCAGTACTTC.

Comments on this clone: A junction boundary mismatches the germline segment, possibly from a read error. Other DNA sequences within the sample encode an identical CDR3. The chain joins TRBV5-1 to TRBJ1-6; D is undetermined. This CDR3 has 12 amino acids. Germline assignment: CDR1 SGHRS and CDR2 YFSETQ. DNA of the CDR3: TGCGCTAGCAGTTTAGAGAATTCACCCCTCCACTTT. The encoded protein is CASSLENSPLHF.

V gene TRBV7-6 combines with J gene TRBJ1-6; no reliable D call. This CDR3 region has 14 residues. The germline V and J ends were trimmed by 3 bases and 7 bases, with 10 bases remaining between them. Germline loops: CDR1 SGHVS, CDR2 FNYEAQ. In nucleotides, the CDR3 is TGTGCCAGCAGCTTGGAGGGAGGGAATTCACCCCTCCACTTT. Its protein is CASSLEGGNSPLHF.

As for this clone: Other DNA sequences of this sample code for an identical CDR3. This chain uses TRBV27 with TRBJ2-7, with TRBD1 matching 8 bases. The CDR3 is made up of 19 amino acids. From germline, CDR1 is MNHEY and CDR2 SMNVEV (reference sequence). Germline trimming cut 4 bases from V and 2 bases from J; bases unmatched to any gene: 19. The CDR3 DNA sequence: TGTGCCAGCAGTTCAGACAGGGGTCAAAGGCTGCGGCGAACCTACGAGCAGTACTTC. This translates into CASSSDRGQRLRRTYEQYF.

The chain couples TRBV9 to TRBJ2-3; 8 bases agree with TRBD2. The germline V gene has CDR1 SGDLS and CDR2 YYNGEE. The V and J ends lost 6 bases and 3 bases, in that order; junction bases with no gene match: 6. The CDR3 consists of 14 residues. DNA for the CDR3: TGTGCCAGCAAGTCACGGGAGGGAACAGATACGCAGTATTTT. It codes for CASKSREGTDTQYF.

This clone was seen only once. The chain employs TRBV10-2 and TRBJ2-3; D might be TRBD1 (5 bases). Germline assignment: CDR1 WSHSY and CDR2 SAAADI. The V gene lost 0 bases and the J gene lost 3 bases, with 7 bases spanning the gap. The CDR3 is made up of 14 amino acids. The CDR3 DNA follows: TGCGCCAGCAGTGAGTCGCAGGGAACAGATACGCAGTATTTT. Protein: CASSESQGTDTQYF.

The chain joins TRBV7-9 to TRBJ1-5; TRBD1 aligns across 8 bases. V gave up 1 base and J gave up 4 bases; unmatched junction bases: 0. CDR3 length equals 14 residues. Germline loops: CDR1 SEHNR, CDR2 FQNEAQ (reference sequence). The CDR3 DNA reads TGTGCCAGCAGCTTAGGGACAGGGAATCAGCCCCAGCATTTT. It translates to CASSLGTGNQPQHF.

The table lists this clone with a few counts. The V gene is TRBV30, the J gene TRBJ1-2; D remains unclear. Germline lookup yields CDR1 GTSNPN and CDR2 SVGIG (reference sequence). V was trimmed by 3 bases and J by 3 bases, leaving 11 bases between them. The CDR3 consists of 13 residues. For the CDR3, the DNA is TGTGCCTGGAGAGTCAGTGCTCACTATGGCTACACCTTC. Translation gives CAWRVSAHYGYTF.

This chain uses TRBV5-1 with TRBJ2-3; TRBD1 matches 7 bases. The CDR3 is made up of 16 amino acids. CDR1 SGHRS and CDR2 YFSETQ come from the germline V gene. V shed 7 bases, J shed 3 bases, and the junction held 14 bases outside the gene matches. The CDR3 region is CASRSRPGQTTDTQYF. CDR3 DNA: TGCGCCAGCCGTTCAAGGCCGGGACAGACGACAGATACGCAGTATTTT.

The chain joins TRBV29-1 to TRBJ2-4, with 10 bases that match TRBD1. The CDR3 has 12 amino acids. The germline V gene has CDR1 SQVTM and CDR2 ANQGSEA. Trimming removed 6 bases from V and 9 bases from J; junction bases left unmatched: 5. The CDR3 bases are TGCAGCGTGGCCGGGACAGGGGCCATTCAGTACTTC. This sequence encodes CSVAGTGAIQYF.

Only a few counts were recorded for this clone. The rearrangement links TRBV28 to TRBJ2-7, with 7 bases that match TRBD1. The V and J ends lost 5 bases and 0 bases, in that order; junction bases with no gene match: 10. The CDR3 spans 16 residues. Germline CDR1 and CDR2: MDHEN and SYDVKM. CDR3 loop: CASSDRPGQSSYEQYF. The CDR3 DNA sequence: TGTGCCAGCAGTGACCGCCCGGGACAGAGCTCCTACGAGCAGTACTTC.